These 27 T cell receptor beta chains were sequenced from one sample in a study of T cells after yellow fever vaccination. A single record per CDR3 protein comes from TCRdb applying MiXCR to the 5' RACE reads. The data contain 120,000 or so distinct CDR3 sequences, roughly 15% of them singletons. Specimen: CD8+ T cells sorted from PBMCs, collected 5 days after the yellow fever booster vaccination. The receptors stem from a man between 18 and 35 years old who received the YFV17D yellow fever vaccine.

This chain uses TRBV7-8 with TRBJ2-3; D gene unclear. Germline CDR1 is SGHVS and CDR2 is FQNEAQ. Trimming stripped 0 bases from V and 2 bases from J, with 12 bases between. The CDR3 has 16 residues. CDR3 sequence: CASSLAGQAYTDTQYF. CDR3 sequence (DNA): TGTGCCAGCAGCTTAGCTGGGCAGGCTTACACAGATACGCAGTATTTT.

The chain links TRBV4-3 to TRBJ2-1; a possible D gene is TRBD1 (6 bases). The CDR3 covers 16 residues. The V gene's germline CDR1 is LGHNA and CDR2 YSLEER. V gave up 3 bases and J gave up 0 bases, with 12 bases separating them. The CDR3 DNA reads TGCGCCAGCAGCCAGGAAGACAGGTACTCCTACAATGAGCAGTTCTTC. Translated, it gives CASSQEDRYSYNEQFF.

This clonotype was counted between two and nine times. V usage is TRBV6-5 and J usage is TRBJ2-7, with 9 positions matching TRBD1. This CDR3 spans 16 amino acids. Germline-derived CDR1 and CDR2 are MNHEY and SVGAGI. V shed 0 bases, J shed 3 bases, and the junction held 6 bases outside the gene matches. The CDR3 reads CASSYSSGDRVYEQYF. DNA for the CDR3: TGTGCCAGCAGTTACTCTTCGGGGGACAGGGTCTACGAGCAGTACTTC.

This clonotype was observed many times. The J gene is TRBJ2-1, the V gene TRBV7-6; the D is unclear. Germline V CDR1 and CDR2: SGHVS, FNYEAQ. The CDR3 totals 13 residues. Trimming took off 2 bases at V and 5 bases at J, with 7 bases between the two ends. The CDR3 spells CASSLRQDNEQFF. CDR3 in DNA: TGTGCCAGCAGCTTAAGACAAGACAATGAGCAGTTCTTC.

The chain employs TRBV4-1 and TRBJ1-2; D possibly corresponds to TRBD1 (5 bases). V was clipped by 3 bases and J by 8 bases, with 19 bases between them. CDR3 size: 15 residues. From germline, CDR1 is MGHRA and CDR2 YSYEKL. CDR3 protein: CASSQLPTGLEGYTF. The CDR3 region has the DNA TGCGCCAGCAGCCAGCTCCCTACAGGTTTGGAGGGCTACACCTTC.

In this sample, this clonotype turned up many times. The rearrangement links TRBV5-5 to TRBJ2-7; TRBD1 aligns across 8 bases. The CDR3 is 14 residues long. Trimming at V came to 1 base and at J to 3 bases, leaving 3 bases not matched to a gene. Germline CDR1 and CDR2: SGHKS and YYEKEE (reference sequence). CDR3 protein: CASSLPGGSYEQYF. CDR3 in DNA: TGTGCCAGCAGCTTGCCAGGGGGCAGCTACGAGCAGTACTTC.

This clonotype turned up a few times. The J gene is TRBJ2-5, the V gene TRBV11-2; 12 nucleotides agree with TRBD2. J gave up 1 base and V 5 bases, and 2 bases lay outside the gene matches. Germline loops: CDR1 SGHAT, CDR2 FQNNGV. The CDR3 contains 15 residues. The CDR3 here is CASSRGLAGQETQYF. Written as DNA, the CDR3 is TGTGCCAGCAGCCGGGGACTAGCGGGCCAAGAGACCCAGTACTTC.

The chain is built from TRBV4-3 and TRBJ1-2; no clear D. CDR1 and CDR2 (germline): LGHNA, YSLEER. V was cut by 1 base and J by 5 bases, with 14 bases left in between. The CDR3 consists of 15 residues. CDR3 DNA sequence: TGCGCCAGCAGCCAAGGGGAGTCAGCGCTGTATGGCTACACCTTC. Translating it yields CASSQGESALYGYTF.

This clonotype has just a few counts. The CDR3 DNA reads as TGTGCCAGTAGTACAACACAGGAGAAGAACACTGAAGCTTTCTTT. This gives the protein CASSTTQEKNTEAFF. V and J are TRBV19 and TRBJ1-1, with D possibly matching TRBD1 (5 bases). Germline V gene lookup returns CDR1 LNHDA and CDR2 SQIVND (reference sequence). This CDR3 contains 15 residues. V was pared by 4 bases and J by 1 base, with 13 bases between. Combining the CDR3 with reference TRBV19 and TRBJ1-1 gives the whole variable domain DGGITQSPKYLFRKEGQNVTLSCEQNLNHDAMYWYRQDPGQGLRLIYYSQIVNDFQKGDIAEGYSVSREKKESFPLTVTSAQKNPTAFYLCASSTTQEKNTEAFFGQGTRLTVV.

The chain couples TRBV21-1 to TRBJ1-6. TRBV21-1 is shown as a pseudogene. This CDR3 is 12 amino acids long. The CDR3 region has the DNA TGTGCCAGCAGCAAAGTATACTCTTTCCTCCACTTT. Encoded protein: CASSKVYSFLHF.

This clonotype has a handful of counts. The rearrangement uses TRBV4-3 and TRBJ1-4; D is unclear. The germline gives CDR1 LGHNA, CDR2 YSLEER. V lost 1 base, J lost 8 bases, and 8 bases lay in between. The CDR3 is 13 amino acids. The CDR3 loop is CASSQGVEEKLFF. DNA of the CDR3: TGCGCCAGCAGCCAAGGAGTTGAAGAAAAACTGTTTTTT.

The sample holds one count of this clonotype. The chain has TRBV6-2 or TRBV6-3 and TRBJ1-5; D is possibly TRBD1 (6 bases). CDR1 and CDR2 (germline): MNHEY, SVGEGT. The V and J ends lost 5 bases and 2 bases respectively, with 13 bases between them. The CDR3 sequence is 15 residues long. Written as DNA, the CDR3 is TGTGCCAGCAGTCAGGGGCGAGGCGGCAATCAGCCCCAGCATTTT. This encodes CASSQGRGGNQPQHF.

The chain recombines TRBV4-1 with TRBJ1-5, with D possibly TRBD1 on 5 matching bases. Germline V gives CDR1 MGHRA, CDR2 YSYEKL. There are 15 residues in the CDR3. Deletions cut 4 bases from V and 4 bases from J, with 14 bases between. CDR3 in amino acids: CASSPDTYSNQPQHF. The CDR3 bases are TGCGCCAGCAGCCCGGACACTTATTCAAATCAGCCCCAGCATTTT.

This clonotype has just a few counts. This rearrangement joins TRBV4-2 to TRBJ2-3; D is unresolved. The CDR3 has 14 amino acids. Trimming took off 4 bases at V and 4 bases at J, with 12 bases between the two ends. CDR1 LGHNA and CDR2 YNFKEQ come from the germline V gene. CDR3 in amino acids: CASSPVEFADTQYF. The CDR3, as DNA: TGTGCCAGCAGCCCGGTGGAGTTTGCAGATACGCAGTATTTT.

This clonotype was observed a few times. The chain links TRBV5-5 to TRBJ2-7; D is tentatively TRBD1 or TRBD2 (5 bases each). CDR1 and CDR2 from the germline V gene are SGHKS and YYEKEE (reference sequence). The CDR3 runs to 15 residues. Trimming cost V 1 base and J 7 bases, with 18 bases left between them. The CDR3 is CASSLNLALGVEQYF. The CDR3 nucleotides are TGTGCCAGCAGCTTGAATTTGGCCTTGGGGGTGGAGCAGTACTTC.

The chain employs TRBV4-1 and TRBJ2-2; 10 bases map to TRBD1. Germline V gene data show CDR1 as MGHRA and CDR2 as YSYEKL. V shed 3 bases and J 4 bases; nucleotides not matched to a gene: 5. The CDR3 runs 16 residues. The CDR3 DNA sequence: TGCGCCAGCAGCCATGTAGGGACAGGGGTCACCGGGGAGCTGTTTTTT. Its protein product is CASSHVGTGVTGELFF.

This clonotype was picked up a small number of times. The rearrangement uses TRBV21-1 and TRBJ1-4. TRBV21-1 is tagged as a pseudogene. This CDR3 is 14 amino acids long. The CDR3 is CASSGRRGGEKLFF. The CDR3 DNA reads as TGTGCCAGCAGCGGGAGGAGGGGAGGCGAAAAACTGTTTTTT.

This clonotype was counted a few times. The chain combines TRBV4-2 with TRBJ1-2, with 8 bases aligning to TRBD1. Germline V gene lookup returns CDR1 LGHNA and CDR2 YNFKEQ. Trimming cost V 4 bases and J 2 bases; bases outside gene matches: 15. The CDR3 contains 18 residues. The CDR3: CASSPPPGERTGNYGYTF. The CDR3 nucleotides read TGTGCCAGCAGCCCCCCCCCCGGAGAACGGACAGGGAACTATGGCTACACCTTC.

Ten or more counts support this clonotype. J is TRBJ2-7 and V is TRBV6-2 or TRBV6-3; D gene unclear. The germline CDR1 and CDR2 sequences are MNHEY and SVGEGT. V was cut by 4 bases and J by 6 bases, with 7 bases left in between. The CDR3 length is 11 residues. The CDR3 here is CASSFAAEQYF. The CDR3 DNA is TGTGCCAGCAGTTTCGCCGCCGAGCAGTACTTC.

The chain carries TRBV5-8 and TRBJ2-3, with TRBD2 matching 8 bases. The germline gives CDR1 SGHTS, CDR2 YDEGEE. Germline trimming cut 7 bases from V and 0 bases from J; bases unmatched to any gene: 4. The CDR3 extends over 14 amino acids. CDR3 coding DNA: TGTGCCAGCGAGCGGGGGTTTAGCACAGATACGCAGTATTTT. It specifies CASERGFSTDTQYF. The full variable domain, with the rest looked up from reference TRBV5-8 and TRBJ2-3, is EAGVTQSPTHLIKTRGQQATLRCSPISGHTSVYWYQQALGLGLQFLLWYDEGEERNRGNFPPRFSGRQFPNYSSELNVNALELEDSALYLCASERGFSTDTQYFGPGTRLTVL.

This clonotype appeared a few times. The rearrangement links TRBV4-3 to TRBJ1-6, with 7 nucleotides matching TRBD1. Germline CDR1 and CDR2: LGHNA and YSLEER. With V trimmed by 5 bases and J by 10 bases, 11 bases remained unmatched. CDR3 length: 15 amino acids. The chain's CDR3 is CASSASDRDRSPLHF. The CDR3 DNA follows: TGCGCCAGCAGCGCGAGCGACAGGGATCGCTCACCCCTCCACTTT.

This chain uses TRBV14 with TRBJ1-1, with D perhaps TRBD1 (5 bases). The CDR3 sequence is 20 residues long. The V end was cut by 0 bases, the J end by 0 bases, with 23 bases between. Looked up from germline, CDR1 is SGHDN and CDR2 is FVKESK. CDR3 sequence reads: CASSQDLGSDTNSMNTEAFF. The CDR3 nucleotides are TGTGCCAGCAGCCAAGATCTTGGTTCGGACACCAACTCCATGAACACTGAAGCTTTCTTT.

CDR3 residues: CASTRGGRGTDTQYF. The DNA of the CDR3 is TGTGCCAGCACGCGGGGGGGCCGGGGCACAGATACGCAGTATTTT. This chain connects TRBV7-9 to TRBJ2-3, with 9 bases matching TRBD2. Per germline, CDR1 SEHNR and CDR2 FQNEAQ (reference sequence). The V gene end was trimmed by 7 bases and the J gene end by 1 base; junction bases not matched to a gene: 6. The CDR3 is made up of 15 amino acids.

The V gene is TRBV27, the J gene TRBJ1-4, with D possibly TRBD1 on 6 matching bases. The V gene lost 3 bases and the J gene lost 0 bases, with 20 bases spanning the gap. The CDR3 extends over 19 amino acids. Germline values: CDR1 MNHEY, CDR2 SMNVEV (reference sequence). The CDR3 protein is CASSFYRTAETATNEKLFF. For the CDR3, the DNA is TGTGCCAGCAGTTTTTATCGGACAGCGGAGACTGCAACTAATGAAAAACTGTTTTTT.

This clonotype showed up many times. The rearrangement links TRBV11-3 to TRBJ2-5; D might be TRBD1 or TRBD2, each matching 5 bases. V lost 2 bases and J 0 bases, leaving 10 bases between the germline ends. This CDR3 has 15 amino acids. The germline V gene encodes CDR1 SGHNT and CDR2 YENEEA. The CDR3 protein is CASSLSRDHQETQYF. CDR3 DNA sequence: TGTGCCAGCAGCTTATCCCGGGACCACCAAGAGACCCAGTACTTC. Full variable domain (rest looked up from reference TRBV11-3 and TRBJ2-5): EAGVVQSPRYKIIEKKQPVAFWCNPISGHNTLYWYLQNLGQGPELLIRYENEEAVDDSQLPKDRFSAERLKGVDSTLKIQPAELGDSAVYLCASSLSRDHQETQYFGPGTRLLVL.

This chain joins TRBV6-2 or TRBV6-3 and TRBJ2-1; 9 bases fit TRBD1. Per germline, CDR1 MNHEY and CDR2 SVGEGT. The length of the CDR3 is 17 residues. With V trimmed by 2 bases and J by 2 bases, 7 bases remained unmatched. The chain's CDR3 is CASSYGFRTGAYNEQFF. Here the CDR3 DNA reads TGTGCCAGCAGTTACGGGTTTAGGACAGGGGCCTACAATGAGCAGTTCTTC.

This clonotype was counted only a few times. The chain is built from TRBV7-9 and TRBJ2-1; no clear D. The CDR3 extends over 15 amino acids. The germline CDR1 and CDR2 sequences are SEHNR and FQNEAQ (reference sequence). The V end was cut by 3 bases, the J end by 0 bases, with 9 bases between. The CDR3 nucleotides read TGTGCCAGCAGCTTGGACGAGAGCTCCTACAATGAGCAGTTCTTC. The encoded protein is CASSLDESSYNEQFF.